The 27 T cell receptor beta chains below were found in one sample sequenced in a study of blood T cell repertoires in COVID-19. Assay used: immunoSEQ multiplex PCR; TCRdb lists only in-frame clones, some missing. This table has roughly 150,000 clones, roughly 80% appearing once. Sample: peripheral blood. These receptors were obtained from a woman aged 80 or older with acute or convalescent COVID-19.

This clone was seen more than once but under ten times. The chain employs TRBV6-6 and TRBJ2-1, with 11 bases aligning to TRBD2. Germline CDR1 and CDR2: MNHNY and SVGAGI (reference sequence). Trimming at V came to 0 bases and at J to 11 bases, leaving 9 bases not matched to a gene. The CDR3 is 16 amino acids. The chain's CDR3 is CASSYSTSGEPQQQFF. The CDR3 DNA is TGTGCCAGCAGTTACTCGACTAGCGGGGAACCCCAACAGCAGTTCTTC.

The chain carries TRBV3-1 (or the pseudogene TRBV3-2) and TRBJ2-1; TRBD2 agrees at 10 bases. Per germline, CDR1 LGHDT and CDR2 YNNKEL (reference sequence). The CDR3 covers 17 residues. After removal of 4 bases from V and 0 bases from J, the junction contained 6 bases not matched to a gene. As DNA, the CDR3 is TGTGCCAGCAGCCGACGGACTAGCGGAAGCTCCTACAATGAGCAGTTCTTC. It specifies CASSRRTSGSSYNEQFF.

This chain joins TRBV2 and TRBJ2-6; 8 nucleotides line up with TRBD1. CDR1 is SNHLY and CDR2 is FYNNEI in the germline V gene. The length of the CDR3 is 15 residues. With 6 bases clipped from V and 2 bases from J, the junction kept 3 bases outside the gene matches. CDR3 DNA sequence: TGTGCCAGCAGCCTACAGGGGGCTGGGGCCAACGTCCTGACTTTC. As protein: CASSLQGAGANVLTF. The full variable domain, with the rest looked up from reference TRBV2 and TRBJ2-6, is EPEVTQTPSHQVTQMGQEVILRCVPISNHLYFYWYRQILGQKVEFLVSFYNNEISEKSEIFDDQFSVERPDGSNFTLKIRSTKLEDSAMYFCASSLQGAGANVLTFGAGSRLTVL.

J is TRBJ1-5 and V is TRBV28; D may be TRBD1 (5 bases). Germline-derived CDR1 and CDR2 are MDHEN and SYDVKM. CDR3 size: 14 residues. Trimming pared 2 bases from V and 4 bases from J, leaving 9 bases between. CDR3 sequence (DNA): TGTGCCAGCAGTTTAGGGGCCCTTAATCAGCCCCAGCATTTT. It codes for CASSLGALNQPQHF.

CDR3 coding DNA: TGCGCCAGCAGCCCGGGACAGGGAAATCAGCCCCAGCATTTT. Translation: CASSPGQGNQPQHF. The chain joins TRBV5-1 to TRBJ1-5; 9 bases fit TRBD1. The CDR3 spans 14 residues. V shed 4 bases and J 4 bases; nucleotides not matched to a gene: 3. Germline CDR1 reads SGHRS; CDR2 reads YFSETQ.

In this sample, this clone turned up a few times. The rearrangement links TRBV10-1 to TRBJ2-2; 8 bases fit TRBD1. Germline V gene sequence: CDR1 WNHNN, CDR2 SYGVQD (reference sequence). The CDR3 is 16 amino acids. J gave up 4 bases and V 4 bases, and 8 bases lay outside the gene matches. The CDR3 bases are TGCGCCAGCAGTGGACAGGGGAGCGGAAGCACCGGGGAGCTGTTTTTT. It is translated as CASSGQGSGSTGELFF.

V gene TRBV4-1 combines with J gene TRBJ1-1; 8 bases fit TRBD1. This CDR3 spans 14 amino acids. With 3 bases clipped from V and 8 bases from J, the junction kept 8 bases outside the gene matches. In germline, CDR1 is MGHRA, CDR2 YSYEKL. The CDR3 region is CASSHDLRTGEAFF. In nucleotides, the CDR3 is TGCGCCAGCAGCCATGATCTCCGGACAGGGGAAGCTTTCTTT.

This chain connects TRBV5-4 to TRBJ2-7; D possibly corresponds to TRBD2 (5 bases). The germline CDR1 and CDR2 sequences are SGHNT and YYREEE (reference sequence). V was pared by 0 bases and J by 0 bases, with 13 bases between. The CDR3 runs to 16 residues. CDR3 nucleotides: TGTGCCAGCAGCTTGGGAGCGGACTTACTCTCCTACGAGCAGTACTTC. Protein: CASSLGADLLSYEQYF.

This chain joins TRBV28 and TRBJ1-5; weak D call: TRBD1 (5 bases). The germline V and J ends were trimmed by 3 bases and 4 bases, with 13 bases remaining between them. The V gene's germline CDR1 is MDHEN and CDR2 SYDVKM. The CDR3 runs to 15 residues. CDR3: CASSLSGGGNQPQHF. In DNA, the CDR3 is TGTGCCAGCAGTTTGTCCGGGGGTGGGAATCAGCCCCAGCATTTT. Combining the CDR3 with reference TRBV28 and TRBJ1-5 gives the whole variable domain DVKVTQSSRYLVKRTGEKVFLECVQDMDHENMFWYRQDPGLGLRLIYFSYDVKMKEKGDIPEGYSVSREKKERFSLILESASTNQTSMYLCASSLSGGGNQPQHFGDGTRLSIL.

The CDR3, as DNA: TGCGCCAGCAGCCAATTGACAGGGAGCTCTGGAAACACCATATATTTT. It specifies CASSQLTGSSGNTIYF. The chain joins TRBV4-1 to TRBJ1-3, with 7 bases aligning to TRBD1. The V segment lost 2 bases and the J segment 0 bases; nucleotides outside the gene matches: 4. Germline V gene data show CDR1 as MGHRA and CDR2 as YSYEKL. CDR3 length equals 16 residues.

The chain is built from TRBV6-6 and TRBJ2-7, with 8 bases fitting TRBD2. The V gene end was trimmed by 10 bases and the J gene end by 6 bases; junction bases not matched to a gene: 11. The CDR3 has 13 amino acids. The V gene's germline CDR1 is MNHNY and CDR2 SVGAGI (reference sequence). CDR3 in amino acids: CATSSGGGSEQYF. The CDR3 nucleotides read TGTGCCACCAGCTCGGGAGGGGGGTCCGAGCAGTACTTC.

This chain uses TRBV20-1 with TRBJ2-7, with TRBD1 as a possible D gene (6 bases). Germline V lookup: CDR1 DFQATT, CDR2 SNEGSKA (reference sequence). Trimming took 6 bases from V and 3 from J, leaving 9 bases between them. The CDR3 sequence is 11 residues long. DNA for the CDR3: TGCAGTGCAAGACAGGACTACGAGCAGTACTTC. Translation: CSARQDYEQYF.

In its sample, this clone was seen once. This chain joins TRBV7-9 and TRBJ1-2; 10 bases are a match to TRBD1. Germline CDR1 and CDR2: SEHNR and FQNEAQ (reference sequence). The CDR3 runs 15 residues. J gave up 6 bases and V 0 bases, and 4 bases lay outside the gene matches. DNA of the CDR3: TGTGCCAGCAGCTTAGCGTACGGGACAGGGGATGGCTACACCTTC. Translated, it gives CASSLAYGTGDGYTF.

This sequence joins TRBV23-1 and TRBJ2-7; TRBD1 is a possible D gene (6 bases). TRBV23-1 is an open reading frame, and its role is uncertain. V was cut by 4 bases and J by 0 bases, with 16 bases left in between. The CDR3 consists of 16 residues. The CDR3, as DNA: TGCGCCAGCAGTCCCCGACAGGCCAGCCCCTCCTACGAGCAGTACTTC. It translates to CASSPRQASPSYEQYF.

The chain carries TRBV5-1 and TRBJ2-2; D not certain. V was cut by 2 bases and J by 6 bases, with 11 bases left in between. Per germline, CDR1 SGHRS and CDR2 YFSETQ. The CDR3 has 14 residues. As DNA, the CDR3 is TGCGCCAGCAGCTTCTCGCGACAAGCCGGGGAGCTGTTTTTT. This sequence encodes CASSFSRQAGELFF.

This chain links TRBV5-1 with TRBJ1-1; D unclear. The CDR3 runs to 14 residues. The germline V and J ends were trimmed by 1 base and 4 bases, with 11 bases remaining between them. Germline V gene data show CDR1 as SGHRS and CDR2 as YFSETQ. The CDR3 sequence: CASSLSEVGTEAFF. The CDR3, as DNA: TGCGCCAGCAGCTTGTCGGAGGTGGGCACTGAAGCTTTCTTT.

The rearrangement uses TRBV30 and TRBJ1-3; 7 nucleotides line up with TRBD1. This CDR3 comprises 15 residues. Germline CDR1 GTSNPN, CDR2 SVGIG (reference sequence). The V gene end was trimmed by 4 bases and the J gene end by 2 bases; junction bases not matched to a gene: 8. This CDR3 reads CAWKRGRLPGNTIYF. The CDR3 DNA sequence: TGTGCCTGGAAGAGGGGGCGACTGCCTGGAAACACCATATATTTT.

The V call is TRBV6-5, the J call TRBJ2-7, with 7 bases fitting TRBD1. The V gene's germline CDR1 is MNHEY and CDR2 SVGAGI. This CDR3 comprises 15 residues. Germline trimming cut 6 bases from V and 1 base from J; bases unmatched to any gene: 9. CDR3 DNA: TGTGCCAGCAGCTCAACACAGGGGAGATCCTACGAGCAGTACTTC. Translation gives CASSSTQGRSYEQYF.

This rearrangement joins TRBV7-9 to TRBJ1-1; possibly TRBD1 for D (5 bases). The CDR3 has 17 residues. V shed 1 base and J shed 5 bases, with 20 bases lying between them. In germline, CDR1 is SEHNR, CDR2 FQNEAQ (reference sequence). CDR3 sequence (DNA): TGTGCCAGCAGCTTAGTGGGGGTGAGGGCAGGAGGGACTGAAGCTTTCTTT. Residues: CASSLVGVRAGGTEAFF. Variable domain in full (rest from reference TRBV7-9 and TRBJ1-1): DTGVSQNPRHKITKRGQNVTFRCDPISEHNRLYWYRQTLGQGPEFLTYFQNEAQLEKSRLLSDRFSAERPKGSFSTLEIQRTEQGDSAMYLCASSLVGVRAGGTEAFFGQGTRLTVV.

V gene TRBV2 combines with J gene TRBJ1-3; D may be TRBD1 (6 bases). Germline V lookup: CDR1 SNHLY, CDR2 FYNNEI. This CDR3 contains 16 residues. V dropped 3 bases and J dropped 0 bases, with 12 bases sitting between them. The CDR3 coding sequence is TGTGCCAGCAGTGAGTACGGCAGGGGCTCTGGAAACACCATATATTTT. Translating gives CASSEYGRGSGNTIYF.

This sequence joins TRBV5-1 and TRBJ1-4, with a weak D call TRBD1 (6 bases). Germline CDR1 is SGHRS and CDR2 is YFSETQ. The CDR3 is 15 amino acids. V dropped 0 bases and J dropped 3 bases, with 9 bases sitting between them. CDR3 nucleotides: TGCGCCAGCAGCTTGGAGGGGGTACCTAATGAAAAACTGTTTTTT. This translates into CASSLEGVPNEKLFF. Looking up the rest from reference TRBV5-1 and TRBJ1-4 gives the full variable domain: KAGVTQTPRYLIKTRGQQVTLSCSPISGHRSVSWYQQTPGQGLQFLFEYFSETQRNKGNFPGRFSGRQFSNSRSEMNVSTLELGDSALYLCASSLEGVPNEKLFFGSGTQLSVL.

The V call is TRBV5-1, the J call TRBJ1-4, with D possibly being TRBD1 (5 bases). The CDR3 totals 14 residues. The V and J ends lost 5 bases and 8 bases respectively, with 16 bases between them. Looked up from germline, CDR1 is SGHRS and CDR2 is YFSETQ. As DNA, the CDR3 is TGCGCCAGCAGAACGGGGACCGGGGGAGAAAAACTGTTTTTT. Its protein is CASRTGTGGEKLFF.

The V and J genes are TRBV7-2 and TRBJ1-2, with D possibly being TRBD1 (6 bases). Looked up from germline, CDR1 is SGHTA and CDR2 is FQGNSA. The CDR3 is 13 residues long. Trimming removed 4 bases at V and 4 bases at J, with 10 bases between. CDR3 nucleotides: TGTGCCAGCAGCTCGACAGGTGCCTATGGCTACACCTTC. As protein: CASSSTGAYGYTF.

This clone appeared once. The CDR3 nucleotides read TGTGCCAGCTCCGGGGGGTTTAACTATGGCTACACCTTC. It yields the protein CASSGGFNYGYTF. This sequence joins TRBV18 and TRBJ1-2, with D possibly matching TRBD1 (5 bases). The CDR3 has 13 residues. Per the germline V gene, CDR1 is KGHSH and CDR2 is LQKENI. V lost 6 bases and J lost 1, with 9 bases in between. The variable domain in full, completed from reference TRBV18 and TRBJ1-2, reads NAGVMQNPRHLVRRRGQEARLRCSPMKGHSHVYWYRQLPEEGLKFMVYLQKENIIDESGMPKERFSAEFPKEGPSILRIQQVVRGDSAAYFCASSGGFNYGYTFGSGTRLTVV.

J is TRBJ1-1 and V is TRBV2, with D hard to call. The germline V gene has CDR1 SNHLY and CDR2 FYNNEI. Trimming took 9 bases from V and 5 from J, leaving 22 bases between them. The CDR3 has 15 residues. CDR3 residues: CARRTGEGSWTEAFF. The CDR3 DNA follows: TGTGCCAGACGTACTGGGGAGGGCAGTTGGACTGAAGCTTTCTTT.

J is TRBJ2-5 and V is TRBV30; 16 positions agree with TRBD2. The CDR3 runs to 18 residues. The germline V gene has CDR1 GTSNPN and CDR2 SVGIG (reference sequence). Losses at the gene ends were 1 base for V and 1 base for J; bases not matched to a gene: 6. The CDR3 reads CAWSAGLAGGRRQETQYF. CDR3 coding DNA: TGTGCCTGGAGTGCGGGACTAGCGGGAGGGAGGCGCCAAGAGACCCAGTACTTC.

The chain has TRBV6-5 and TRBJ2-3; 15 nucleotides align to TRBD2. The CDR3 sequence is 14 residues long. Germline assignment: CDR1 MNHEY and CDR2 SVGAGI. V shed 8 bases and J 6 bases; nucleotides not matched to a gene: 3. The CDR3 nucleotides read TGTGCCAGCCGGACTAGCGGGAGGGGGGATACGCAGTATTTT. Residues: CASRTSGRGDTQYF.